This T cell receptor (beta chain) was captured by sequencing in a study of brain T cells in children with intractable seizures. The study's findings and limits: Viral specificity was inferred only from CDR3 similarity; HCMV serostatus was unknown. Clones missing pre-surgery may reflect undersampling of that blood sample.

The method was immunoSEQ multiplex PCR; TCRdb's version includes in-frame clones alone and lacks a portion of them. This sample carries 60,000 to 65,000 clones, 90% to 96% of them seen once, and the ten largest clones take more than 0.35%. Comment on this clone: Its antigen is not known.

Per germline, CDR1 MNHEY and CDR2 SMNVEV (reference sequence). The junction had 22 bases not matched to a gene; V was cut back by 2 bases and J by 0 bases. The CDR3 loop spans 23 amino acids. Sequencing was limited to surgery cases with top T cell transcript signatures in brain tissue. The source was peripheral blood, collected at surgery. The V gene is TRBV27, the J gene TRBJ2-4, with 10 bases identical to TRBD1. This clonotype originated in a boy less than two years old with focal cortical dysplasia and intractable seizures. CDR3 bases: TGTGCCAGCAGTTTACAGTTTTGGGACACCGGGACAGGGGAGATAAAAGCCAAAAACATTCAGTACTTC. Translation: CASSLQFWDTGTGEIKAKNIQYF.